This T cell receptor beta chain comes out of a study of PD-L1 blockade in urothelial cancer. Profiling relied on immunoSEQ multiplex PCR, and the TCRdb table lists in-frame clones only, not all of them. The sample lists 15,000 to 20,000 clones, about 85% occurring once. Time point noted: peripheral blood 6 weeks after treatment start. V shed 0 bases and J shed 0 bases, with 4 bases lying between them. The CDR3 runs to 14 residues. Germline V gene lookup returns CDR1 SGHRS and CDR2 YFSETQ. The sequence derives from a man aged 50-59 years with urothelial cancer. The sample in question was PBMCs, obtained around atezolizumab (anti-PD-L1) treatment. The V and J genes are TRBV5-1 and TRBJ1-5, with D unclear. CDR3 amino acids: CASSLGSSNQPQHF. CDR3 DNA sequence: TGCGCCAGCAGCTTGGGGAGTAGCAATCAGCCCCAGCATTTT.